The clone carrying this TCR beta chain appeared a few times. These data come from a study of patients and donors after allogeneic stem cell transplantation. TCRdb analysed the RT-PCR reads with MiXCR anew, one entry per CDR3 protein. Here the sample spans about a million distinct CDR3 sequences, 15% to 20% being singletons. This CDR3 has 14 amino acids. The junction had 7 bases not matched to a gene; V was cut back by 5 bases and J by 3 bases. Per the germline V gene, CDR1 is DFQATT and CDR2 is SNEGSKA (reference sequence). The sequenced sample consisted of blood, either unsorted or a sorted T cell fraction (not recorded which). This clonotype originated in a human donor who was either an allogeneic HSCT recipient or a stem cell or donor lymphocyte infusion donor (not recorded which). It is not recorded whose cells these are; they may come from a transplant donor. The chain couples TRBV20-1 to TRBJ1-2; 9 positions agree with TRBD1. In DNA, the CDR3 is TGCAGTGCTCGGGACAGGGTGACCTACTATGGCTACACCTTC. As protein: CSARDRVTYYGYTF.